This T cell receptor beta chain was obtained from a study of T cells in Graves' hyperthyroidism and ophthalmopathy. Per germline, CDR1 ENHRY and CDR2 SYGVKD. V trimming: 6 bases; J trimming: 6 bases; junction bases outside the gene matches: 5. The CDR3 has 13 residues. General study findings and limits: The model predicted ophthalmopathy a median roughly six months before onset. In blood, most of the thyroid clonotypes expanded above 0.001 were also present.

In its sample, this clonotype was seen many times. Its antigen is undetermined. Amplified regions were TCR beta CDR3 sequences from RNA transcripts. RT-PCR in the first round (using the HTBI primer set) targeted the TCR CDR3. TCRdb re-called the multiplex PCR reads with MiXCR, one entry per CDR3 protein. The sample consists of 540,000 or so distinct CDR3 sequences, 15% to 17% of them appearing once. The sequencing input was blood. The TCR was taken from a woman aged 25-40 years with Graves' hyperthyroidism. The rearrangement links TRBV10-3 to TRBJ2-1, with 7 positions matching TRBD1. The CDR3: CAIRTGSVNEQFF. The CDR3 DNA follows: TGTGCCATCAGGACAGGGTCCGTCAATGAGCAGTTCTTC.